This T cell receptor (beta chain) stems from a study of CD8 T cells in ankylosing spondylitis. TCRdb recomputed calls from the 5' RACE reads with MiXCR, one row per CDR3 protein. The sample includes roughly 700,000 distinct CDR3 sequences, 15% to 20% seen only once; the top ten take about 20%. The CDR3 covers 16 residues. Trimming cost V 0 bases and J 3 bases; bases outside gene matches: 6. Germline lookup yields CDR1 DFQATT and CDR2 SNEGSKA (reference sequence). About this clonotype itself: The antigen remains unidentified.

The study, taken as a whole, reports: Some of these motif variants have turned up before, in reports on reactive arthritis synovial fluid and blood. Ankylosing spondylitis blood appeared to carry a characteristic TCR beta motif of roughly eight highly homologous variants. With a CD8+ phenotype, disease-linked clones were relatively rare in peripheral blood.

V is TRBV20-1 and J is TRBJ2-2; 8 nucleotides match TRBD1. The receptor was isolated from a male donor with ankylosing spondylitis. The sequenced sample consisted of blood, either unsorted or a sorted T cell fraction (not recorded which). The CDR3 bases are TGCAGTGCTAGAGATCAGGTGACAGGGGACACCGGGGAGCTGTTTTTT. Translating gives CSARDQVTGDTGELFF.